The text below deals with one T cell receptor (beta chain). CDR3 size: 14 residues. Germline CDR1 and CDR2: SGHTA and FQGTGA. V lost 2 bases to trimming and J lost 1 base, with 6 bases between them. The primer mix had 60 Vbeta and 13 Jbeta primers. The data were produced by immunoSEQ multiplex PCR, yet TCRdb's version contains in-frame clones alone and is incomplete. Of about 54,000 clones listed, about 80% are singletons. The data were taken from a study of cytomegalovirus exposure and HLA in healthy donors. Study-wide context: Around 180 million T cells yielded fewer than 120 million unique TCR beta sequences in earlier analysis. Early released data had about 80 million unique TCRs, all coming from HLA-typed donors.

What was sequenced was PBMCs. The V and J genes are TRBV7-3 and TRBJ2-4; D might be TRBD2 (6 bases). The sequence derives from a female donor in good health and CMV-seronegative. The CDR3 loop reads CASSLGGAKNIQYF. Here the CDR3 DNA reads TGTGCCAGCAGCTTAGGAGGGGCCAAAAACATTCAGTACTTC. Full variable domain (remainder filled in from reference TRBV7-3 and TRBJ2-4): GAGVSQTPSNKVTEKGKYVELRCDPISGHTALYWYRQSLGQGPEFLIYFQGTGAADDSGLPNDRFFAVRPEGSVSTLKIQRTERGDSAVYLCASSLGGAKNIQYFGAGTRLSVL.